This T cell receptor beta chain was identified during a study of blood T cells in healthy people across ages (dated by TCRdb to the mid-2010s). Regarding the complete study: In model experiments, template switching captured about one uniquely barcoded TCR beta cDNA molecule for every two T cells. Age-related changes in TCR beta repertoire diversity were measured in the study by deep sequencing normalized with unique cDNA molecular identifiers. Four age groups were formed from the donors: young (average 16 years), middle-aged (approximately 39), aged (62) and long-lived (about 80). Using the same blood draw, the study looked at two additional independent replicas of 1 million unique cDNA reads for two donors, one aged 18 to 30 and the other aged 80 or older. Donors of different ages were randomly distributed across sequencing lanes to avoid experimental bias.

Libraries were made using 5' RACE. Sequencing took place on an Illumina HiSeq 2500. The second PCR ran for about 6 to 12 cycles and used a J-beta primer mix along with a sample-barcoded 5' primer. A template-switch 5' adaptor carrying 12 random nucleotides introduced a unique molecular identifier onto each TCR beta cDNA molecule. At least 3 million CDR3-containing paired-end reads were obtained from each sample. The Mint cDNA synthesis kit, primed by a TRBC-specific oligonucleotide, was used to synthesize first-strand cDNA from all RNA. After uracil-DNA glycosylase treatment, a first 18-cycle PCR used universal primers M1SS and BC2_uni_R on all cDNA. In the paper's pipeline: For normalization, 1 million high-quality reads, each with a distinct molecular identifier, were randomly selected from each sample. Instead of being binned into consensus sequences, reads that shared molecular identifiers were thrown out. MiTCR, run with a Q25 quality threshold and the strictest error-elimination algorithm, handled CDR3 identification, clonotype clustering and error correction. Lower-bound total TCR beta diversity was estimated with a nonparametric unseen species model using Euler transformation. TCRdb took the public reads, trimmed them with fastp at Q25, ran MiXCR for clone calling and kept in-frame beta chains. Each entry merges the rows of one CDR3 protein and shows their most common DNA and genes. For this entry, the V and J calls and clone size follow TCRdb and not the study's own pipeline. The sample table lists about 1,800,000 distinct CDR3 sequences, roughly 28% of them with a count of one. Around 7.7% of the sample comes from the top ten.

V drops 5 bases and J drops 0 bases, leaving 9 bases in between. CDR3 length: 14 amino acids, cysteine to phenylalanine. This entry keeps only the CDR3 DNA: 42 bases, framed from base 1. Study-level results and caveats: Because profiling used bulk unsorted PBMCs, naive and antigen-experienced compartments could not be compared conclusively. There was a strong correlation between observed TCR beta diversity and the percentage of naive T cells measured by flow cytometry. Compared with the aged group, more naive CD4+ T cells, fewer expanded clones and increased TCR diversity were shown by the long-lived group, suggesting age selection. Donor CMV infection status was unknown, potentially confounding age-related changes in expanded clonotypes. Observed TCR beta diversity per million T cells fell roughly linearly with age, and a significant reduction was already apparent by age roughly 40. Estimates of total diversity from one million sequenced T cells were regarded as lower bounds and underestimates.

On this clonotype itself: Its antigen is unknown. No quality values exist for individual bases; no much larger clone is one base distant.

The roughly 39 donors, aged 6 to 90 years, were systemically healthy Caucasian individuals from Russia. Ten milliliters of peripheral blood were drawn from each donor into EDTA-treated Vacutainer tubes. Ficoll-Paque density-gradient centrifugation was used to isolate PBMCs, with at least 6.5 million per sample. Total RNA, at least 5.5 micrograms per sample, was extracted from PBMCs with Trizol reagent. For every donor, an aliquot of PBMCs went through flow cytometry to measure the percentages of naive CD45RAhigh/CD27high T cells. Input material: blood. The receptor was isolated from a woman aged 30 to 39 in good health. The sequence links TRBV12-3 or TRBV12-4 to TRBJ2-3; the D gene remains uncertain. Here the CDR3 is given as CASSTASSTDTQYF. Read as DNA, the sequence is TGTGCCAGCAGTACAGCTTCTAGCACAGATACGCAGTATTTT.